These 22 T cell receptor beta chains originate from one sample sequenced in a study of T cells in Graves' hyperthyroidism and ophthalmopathy. TCR beta CDR3 regions were amplified from RNA transcripts. The HTBI primer set was used in a first-round RT-PCR of the TCR CDR3. TCRdb used MiXCR to reprocess the multiplex PCR reads, holding one entry per CDR3 protein. The table has hundreds of thousands of distinct CDR3 sequences, more than 14% seen once. The sequenced material came from blood. The receptors come from a woman between 45 and 65 years old with Graves' ophthalmopathy.

The chain employs TRBV5-1 and TRBJ1-1; D gene unclear. This CDR3 contains 15 residues. Germline V gene sequence: CDR1 SGHRS, CDR2 YFSETQ. The V end was cut by 1 base, the J end by 0 bases, with 10 bases between. This chain's CDR3 is CASSLFTNMNTEAFF. The CDR3 DNA sequence: TGCGCCAGCAGCTTGTTTACAAACATGAACACTGAAGCTTTCTTT.

This clonotype was seen only a few times. The V call is TRBV29-1, the J call TRBJ1-1; D gene unclear. The CDR3 covers 14 residues. Germline CDR1 reads SQVTM; CDR2 reads ANQGSEA. V lost 3 bases, J lost 1 base, and 12 bases lay in between. The chain's CDR3 is CSVDYGPQNTEAFF. The CDR3 bases are TGCAGCGTTGATTATGGACCGCAGAACACTGAAGCTTTCTTT.

This clonotype turned up a few times. The rearrangement links TRBV3-1 to TRBJ2-2; 8 bases are a match to TRBD2. The CDR3 length is 14 residues. V was pared by 4 bases and J by 7 bases, with 5 bases of the junction left unmatched. Germline V gene lookup returns CDR1 LGHDT and CDR2 YNNKEL (reference sequence). This CDR3 reads CASSRGLVIGELFF. The CDR3 DNA reads as TGTGCCAGCAGCCGGGGACTAGTGATCGGGGAGCTGTTTTTT.

Only a few counts were recorded for this clonotype. The chain joins TRBV20-1 to TRBJ2-2; D is tentatively TRBD1 or TRBD2 (5 bases each). Germline assignment: CDR1 DFQATT and CDR2 SNEGSKA (reference sequence). The ends were cut back, 5 bases at V and 4 bases at J, with 14 bases in the middle. The CDR3 is made up of 14 amino acids. CDR3 sequence (DNA): TGCAGTGCTGGGGGACGGGGAACCACCGGGGAGCTGTTTTTT. Translation: CSAGGRGTTGELFF.

This clonotype has ten or more counts. This chain joins TRBV20-1 and TRBJ2-2, with 13 bases aligning to TRBD2. Germline V gene data show CDR1 as DFQATT and CDR2 as SNEGSKA (reference sequence). The CDR3 length is 18 residues. The J segment lost 1 base and the V segment lost 3 bases, leaving 8 bases of the junction unmatched. The CDR3 loop reads CSASWTSGRGKNTGELFF. CDR3 bases: TGCAGTGCTAGTTGGACTAGCGGGAGAGGGAAGAACACCGGGGAGCTGTTTTTT.

The V and J genes are TRBV7-9 and TRBJ1-4; D might be TRBD1 (6 bases). V gave up 2 bases and J gave up 7 bases, with 14 bases separating them. There are 15 residues in the CDR3. Looked up from germline, CDR1 is SEHNR and CDR2 is FQNEAQ (reference sequence). The DNA for the CDR3 is TGTGCCAGCAGCTTATCTTTACAGGGCGGTGAAAAACTGTTTTTT. It translates to CASSLSLQGGEKLFF.

This clonotype occurred many times. This chain uses TRBV30 with TRBJ2-7; the D gene is possibly TRBD2 (5 bases). CDR3 size: 14 residues. From germline, CDR1 is GTSNPN and CDR2 SVGIG (reference sequence). The V gene lost 3 bases and the J gene lost 4 bases, with 16 bases spanning the gap. In nucleotides, the CDR3 is TGTGCCTGGAGCCTGCCGGGAAACCCTTACGAGCAGTACTTC. Its translation is CAWSLPGNPYEQYF.

This clonotype was counted ten times or more. The V call is TRBV27, the J call TRBJ2-3; the D is unclear. The V gene lost 3 bases and the J gene lost 1 base, with 14 bases spanning the gap. The CDR3 has 16 residues. Germline V gives CDR1 MNHEY, CDR2 SMNVEV (reference sequence). The CDR3 protein is CASSFFAPSGTDTQYF. The DNA of the CDR3 is TGTGCCAGCAGTTTTTTCGCGCCTAGTGGCACAGATACGCAGTATTTT.

Many counts were recorded for this clonotype. The chain combines TRBV5-1 with TRBJ2-1, with TRBD1 identical over 11 bases. V gave up 0 bases and J gave up 1 base; unmatched junction bases: 12. Germline V gene sequence: CDR1 SGHRS, CDR2 YFSETQ. The CDR3 spans 20 residues. Here the CDR3 reads CASSLGTGGFPPSSYNEQFF. As DNA, the CDR3 is TGCGCCAGCAGCTTGGGGACAGGGGGCTTCCCCCCCTCGTCCTACAATGAGCAGTTCTTC.

This clonotype occurred many times. The chain's CDR3 is CASSPGLGISYEQYF. Written as DNA, the CDR3 is TGTGCCAGCAGCCCGGGACTAGGTATCAGCTACGAGCAGTACTTC. The V call is TRBV7-3, the J call TRBJ2-7, with 8 bases fitting TRBD2. The CDR3 length is 15 residues. V was pared by 5 bases and J by 3 bases, with 9 bases of the junction left unmatched. Germline CDR1 is SGHTA and CDR2 is FQGTGA.

There are a few counts of this clonotype. The J gene is TRBJ1-5, the V gene TRBV19; TRBD1 matches 8 bases. The J segment lost 5 bases and the V segment lost 4 bases, leaving 4 bases of the junction unmatched. The CDR3 covers 14 residues. Germline CDR1 LNHDA, CDR2 SQIVND (reference sequence). CDR3 amino acids: CASSTRTGHQPQHF. The CDR3 DNA reads as TGTGCCAGTAGTACCCGGACAGGGCATCAGCCCCAGCATTTT.

CDR3 protein: CASSYFSGSTDTQYF. In nucleotides, the CDR3 is TGTGCCAGCAGTTATTTTAGCGGGAGCACAGATACGCAGTATTTT. The genes are TRBV6-2 or TRBV6-3 and TRBJ2-3, with 7 positions matching TRBD2. The CDR3 contains 15 residues. V dropped 3 bases and J dropped 0; count of bases not matched to a gene: 3. CDR1 and CDR2 from the germline V gene are MNHEY and SVGEGT.

This clonotype was seen ten or more times. V usage is TRBV6-2 or TRBV6-3 and J usage is TRBJ2-7, with D perhaps being TRBD1 or TRBD2 (5 bases each). The length of the CDR3 is 14 residues. The V end was cut by 8 bases, the J end by 3 bases, with 17 bases between. Germline CDR1 is MNHEY and CDR2 is SVGEGT. Here the CDR3 reads CASENWDANYEQYF. The CDR3 DNA follows: TGTGCCAGCGAAAACTGGGACGCCAACTACGAGCAGTACTTC.

In its sample, this clonotype was seen many times. The rearrangement joins TRBV20-1 to TRBJ2-1, with TRBD2 identical over 8 bases. The CDR3 spans 14 residues. The germline gives CDR1 DFQATT, CDR2 SNEGSKA (reference sequence). J was trimmed by 13 bases and V by 0 bases; bases with no gene match: 11. CDR3 nucleotides: TGCAGTGCTAGAGATCTATCCCAGCGGGAGTTACAGTTCTTC. Its protein product is CSARDLSQRELQFF.

Remarks on this clonotype: One end of the junction varies from germline; a read error may be responsible. V and J are TRBV12-5 and TRBJ1-3, with no clear D. There are 16 residues in the CDR3. Germline CDR1 LGHNT, CDR2 FRNRAP. The DNA of the CDR3 is TGTGCTAGTGGTTTGGTAGCCGGGGAGTCTGAAAACACCATATATTTT. It specifies CASGLVAGESENTIYF.

The table lists this clonotype with many counts. This chain connects TRBV2 to TRBJ2-7; D remains unclear. The ends were cut back, 3 bases at V and 3 bases at J, with 12 bases in the middle. Per the germline V gene, CDR1 is SNHLY and CDR2 is FYNNEI. The CDR3 covers 14 residues. The CDR3 sequence is CASSDVATIYEQYF. In nucleotides, the CDR3 is TGTGCCAGCAGTGATGTGGCAACCATCTACGAGCAGTACTTC.

This clonotype was observed a handful of times. The chain has TRBV27 and TRBJ1-4; D possibly corresponds to TRBD1 (5 bases). Germline lookup yields CDR1 MNHEY and CDR2 SMNVEV (reference sequence). The V and J ends lost 1 base and 5 bases respectively, with 11 bases between them. CDR3 size: 15 residues. The CDR3 region is CASSLWGPGNEKLFF. CDR3 bases: TGTGCCAGCAGTTTATGGGGACCAGGGAATGAAAAACTGTTTTTT.

This chain connects TRBV20-1 to TRBJ2-1, with TRBD1 matching 7 bases. The length of the CDR3 is 16 residues. V lost 1 base, J lost 0 bases, and 6 bases stayed unmatched. Germline assignment: CDR1 DFQATT and CDR2 SNEGSKA (reference sequence). The CDR3: CSARGNRGPSYNEQFF. CDR3 sequence (DNA): TGCAGTGCTAGAGGGAACAGGGGCCCCTCCTACAATGAGCAGTTCTTC.

The CDR3 nucleotides are TGTGCCAGTAGTATAGGGCAGGCTCAGCCCCAGCATTTT. This translates into CASSIGQAQPQHF. The chain uses TRBV19 and TRBJ1-5; D remains unclear. CDR1 and CDR2 from the germline V gene are LNHDA and SQIVND (reference sequence). V was cut by 1 base and J by 6 bases, with 7 bases left in between. The CDR3 contains 13 residues.

This clonotype was counted a single time. The chain couples TRBV14 to TRBJ2-7; D ambiguous. The CDR3 is 14 residues long. The V end was cut by 0 bases, the J end by 1 base, with 7 bases between. CDR1 SGHDN and CDR2 FVKESK come from the germline V gene. The CDR3 DNA follows: TGTGCCAGCAGCCAAGAATACAGATCCTACGAGCAGTACTTC. Translation gives CASSQEYRSYEQYF.

The rearrangement links TRBV5-4 to TRBJ1-2; no firm D call. Per germline, CDR1 SGHNT and CDR2 YYREEE (reference sequence). The CDR3 spans 15 residues. The germline V and J ends were trimmed by 4 bases and 3 bases, with 16 bases remaining between them. This CDR3 reads CASSAPSPADYGYTF. In DNA, the CDR3 is TGTGCCAGCAGCGCTCCCTCCCCGGCGGACTATGGCTACACCTTC.

This clonotype was seen ten or more times. The chain couples TRBV28 to TRBJ2-3, with 11 bases identical to TRBD2. V lost 3 bases, J lost 6 bases, and 5 bases stayed unmatched. The CDR3 is made up of 15 amino acids. Germline lookup yields CDR1 MDHEN and CDR2 SYDVKM. CDR3 residues: CASSFYSGRADTQYF. In nucleotides, the CDR3 is TGTGCCAGCAGTTTCTATAGCGGGAGGGCGGATACGCAGTATTTT.